This is a list of T cell receptor beta chains from one sample in a study of T cell repertoires in cytomegalovirus infection. Which antigens these TCRs recognize remains unknown. TCRdb fed the reads into MiXCR, producing one record per CDR3 protein. The top ten clones hold 20% of a sample with around 340,000 distinct CDR3 sequences, 25% to 30% of them seen once. Sequencing used cultured PBMCs, obtained from culture after CMV antigen stimulation. All receptors come from a human donor in good health (CMV status not recorded). Some clones in this sample may be carry-over from other donors' samples. Both conserved end residues are part of each CDR3. The D gene is left open where the match is weak. Where a row states a size, it is once, few, many or the class of an expanded clone; other rows omit it.

>TRBD1|TRBJ1-4|once|TRBV27
CASTWGQGNEKLFF
TGTGCCAGCACCTGGGGACAGGGTAATGAAAAACTGTTTTTT
>.|TRBJ1-1|.|TRBV4-2
CASSQPTDWAENTEAFF
TGTGCCAGCAGCCAACCGACGGACTGGGCGGAGAACACTGAAGCTTTCTTT
>TRBD2|TRBJ2-1|.|TRBV7-3
CASSLTSVPYNEQFF
TGTGCCAGCAGCCTGACTAGCGTGCCCTACAATGAGCAGTTCTTC
>.|TRBJ1-3|many|TRBV7-2
CASSHRAASSGNTIYF
TGTGCCAGCAGCCACCGGGCGGCAAGCTCTGGAAACACCATATATTTT
>.|TRBJ2-3|.|TRBV25-1
CASSLSSTGDTQYF
TGTGCCAGCAGCCTGTCCTCCACGGGAGATACGCAGTATTTT
>.|TRBJ1-5|.|TRBV7-3
CASSLNAGSNQPQHF
TGTGCCAGCAGCTTAAACGCCGGGTCCAATCAGCCCCAGCATTTT
>TRBD1|TRBJ2-1|.|TRBV19
CASSMEGTGGIGGNNEQFF
TGTGCCAGTAGTATGGAAGGGACAGGGGGGATTGGGGGGAACAATGAGCAGTTCTTC
>TRBD2|TRBJ2-1|.|TRBV7-6
CASSLIGGVSGRFYEQFF
TGTGCCAGCAGCTTAATTGGGGGAGTTAGCGGGAGGTTCTATGAGCAGTTCTTC
>.|TRBJ1-5|.|TRBV12-3/TRBV12-4
CASNRGHQPQHF
TGTGCCAGCAACCGGGGGCATCAGCCCCAGCATTTT
>TRBD2|TRBJ2-5|.|TRBV12-3/TRBV12-4
CASSLAAGGPGVETQYF
TGTGCCAGCAGTTTGGCAGCGGGGGGGCCCGGAGTAGAGACCCAGTACTTC
>.|TRBJ2-7|few|TRBV6-6
CASTTRSGYEQYF
TGTGCCAGCACCACCAGGTCAGGGTACGAGCAGTACTTC
>.|TRBJ2-7|.|TRBV27
CASSLSYRPNYEQYF
TGTGCCAGCAGTTTATCGTACCGGCCCAACTACGAGCAGTACTTC
>TRBD2|TRBJ2-2|few|TRBV28
CAGLSGSTGELFF
TGTGCCGGCCTAAGCGGGAGTACCGGGGAGCTGTTTTTT
>TRBD1|TRBJ1-6|.|TRBV4-2
CASSQSTGGQSPLHF
TGTGCCAGCAGCCAGTCTACAGGGGGTCAGTCACCCCTCCACTTT
>.|TRBJ2-1|.|TRBV15
CATRAEATYNEQFF
TGTGCCACCAGGGCGGAGGCCACCTACAATGAGCAGTTCTTC
>.|TRBJ1-5|.|TRBV19
CASTLGGGLSNQPQHF
TGTGCCAGTACCCTCGGCGGCGGGCTGAGCAATCAGCCCCAGCATTTT
>.|TRBJ1-1|few|TRBV7-2
CASSLLGSMGEAFF
TGTGCCAGCAGCTTATTAGGGTCCATGGGTGAAGCTTTCTTT
>.|TRBJ1-4|few|TRBV18
CASSPLRQRNEKLFF
TGTGCCAGCTCCCCGCTAAGACAGCGTAATGAAAAACTGTTTTTT
>.|TRBJ2-3|.|TRBV7-3
CASSLGYPGPDTQYF
TGTGCCAGCAGCTTAGGCTACCCGGGACCAGATACGCAGTATTTT
>.|TRBJ1-2|few|TRBV7-9
CASSMDSRTGYTF
TGTGCCAGCAGCATGGACAGTAGGACTGGCTACACCTTC
>.|TRBJ1-4|few|TRBV6-1
CASRGPASGSSKEKLFF
TGTGCCTCTCGGGGGCCGGCATCGGGCTCTTCGAAGGAAAAACTGTTTTTT
>.|TRBJ1-5|many|TRBV6-1
CASSQQGRQRPQHF
TGTGCCAGCAGTCAACAGGGCCGACAACGGCCCCAGCATTTT
>TRBD1|TRBJ1-2|.|TRBV9
CASSAKGQVKYTF
TGTGCCAGCAGCGCGAAGGGACAGGTGAAATACACCTTC
>.|TRBJ2-3|.|TRBV10-2
CASSVTGSTDTQYF
TGCGCCAGCAGTGTAACTGGGAGCACAGATACGCAGTATTTT
>TRBD1|TRBJ1-2|few|TRBV4-1
CASRPGTEGGYTF
TGTGCCAGCAGGCCCGGGACAGAGGGTGGCTACACCTTC
>TRBD2|TRBJ2-5|few|TRBV7-9
CASSLSGMSETQYF
TGTGCCAGCAGCCTTAGCGGGATGTCTGAGACCCAGTACTTC
>.|TRBJ2-3|once|TRBV10-3
CAISKTYSSTDTQYF
TGTGCCATCAGTAAAACGTATTCTAGCACAGATACGCAGTATTTT
>.|TRBJ1-2|few|TRBV27
CASSLGGADGYTF
TGTGCCAGCAGTTTGGGAGGGGCGGATGGCTACACCTTC
>.|TRBJ1-5|few|TRBV7-9
CASSLETANQPQHF
TGTGCCAGCAGCTTAGAGACAGCGAACCAGCCCCAGCATTTT
>.|TRBJ1-4|many|TRBV6-6
CASSNSGSIRGPGEKLFF
TGTGCCAGCAGTAACAGTGGGTCGATCAGGGGCCCTGGTGAAAAACTGTTTTTT
>TRBD1|TRBJ1-2|many|TRBV7-3
CASSVDRGHGYTF
TGTGCCAGCAGCGTCGACAGGGGGCATGGCTACACCTTC
>TRBD2|TRBJ2-5|.|TRBV10-3
CAIRVAGGPRETQYF
TGTGCCATCAGGGTAGCGGGGGGGCCTCGGGAGACCCAGTACTTC
>.|TRBJ1-5|few|TRBV2
CASSERRGNNQPQHF
TGTGCCAGCAGTGAAAGGCGAGGGAACAATCAGCCCCAGCATTTT
>.|TRBJ2-1|.|TRBV5-4
CASSPLHNEQFF
TGTGCCAGCAGCCCTCTTCACAATGAGCAGTTCTTC
>.|TRBJ2-3|few|TRBV6-5
CASSYNSGADTQYF
TGTGCCAGCAGTTACAATTCGGGTGCAGATACGCAGTATTTT
>TRBD1|TRBJ1-6|few|TRBV19
CASSLRQGDGSPLHF
TGTGCCAGTAGTCTCAGACAGGGGGACGGTTCACCCCTCCACTTT
>.|TRBJ2-5|.|TRBV7-2
CASSLTPDRETQYF
TGTGCCAGCAGCCTCACGCCTGACAGGGAGACCCAGTACTTC
>.|TRBJ2-7|few|TRBV6-1
CASSLGNEQYF
TGTGCCAGCAGTTTGGGCAACGAGCAGTACTTC
>TRBD1|TRBJ2-7|.|TRBV28
CASRTGEYEQYF
TGTGCCAGCCGGACAGGGGAGTACGAGCAGTACTTC
>.|TRBJ1-1|many|TRBV11-2
CASSPAGNTEAFF
TGTGCCAGCAGCCCCGCAGGGAACACTGAAGCTTTCTTT
>TRBD1|TRBJ1-2|.|TRBV18
CASSAAGGDYGYTF
TGTGCCAGCTCAGCGGCAGGGGGGGACTATGGCTACACCTTC
>TRBD2|TRBJ2-7|few|TRBV12-3/TRBV12-4
CASRGLAGTYEQYF
TGTGCCAGCAGGGGACTAGCGGGAACCTACGAGCAGTACTTC
>.|TRBJ1-1|.|TRBV24-1
CATSAQDTEAFF
TGTGCCACCAGCGCCCAGGACACTGAAGCTTTCTTT
>.|TRBJ1-6|.|TRBV12-3/TRBV12-4
CASSLKGGPNSPLHF
TGTGCCAGCAGTTTAAAGGGGGGGCCTAATTCACCCCTCCACTTT
>TRBD1|TRBJ2-7|few|TRBV28
CASSLQGGGYEQYF
TGTGCCAGCAGTTTACAAGGGGGCGGCTACGAGCAGTACTTC
>TRBD2|TRBJ2-5|.|TRBV7-8
CASTKLAGGSQETQYF
TGTGCCAGCACCAAACTAGCGGGAGGGTCCCAAGAGACCCAGTACTTC
>TRBD2|TRBJ2-3|.|TRBV18
CASSLRKLAGETTDTQYF
TGTGCCAGCTCATTAAGAAAACTAGCGGGAGAAACCACAGATACGCAGTATTTT
>TRBD2|TRBJ2-7|.|TRBV7-8
CARTVLAGDQTSYYEQYF
TGTGCCAGGACCGTATTAGCGGGAGACCAAACCTCTTACTACGAGCAGTACTTC
>TRBD2|TRBJ2-4|few|TRBV6-1
CASSSGTSGNIQYF
TGTGCCAGCAGCTCCGGGACTAGCGGGAACATTCAGTACTTC
>TRBD1|TRBJ1-6|.|TRBV7-9
CASSSTGAYNSPLHF
TGTGCCAGCAGCTCGACAGGGGCCTATAATTCACCCCTCCACTTT
>.|TRBJ1-5|.|TRBV7-9
CASTWNSNQPQHF
TGTGCCAGCACGTGGAATAGCAATCAGCCCCAGCATTTT